This T cell receptor (beta chain) was observed in a study of blood T cell repertoires in COVID-19 (dated by TCRdb to 2019 to 2021). Context from the whole study: Collaborator samples came from the United States, Italy and Spain and covered acute and convalescent phases of COVID-19. The dataset comprised deeply sampled blood TCRbeta repertoires from subjects exposed to, actively infected with, or recovered from COVID-19. The prospective study material was composed of cDNA or gDNA derived from T cells, B-cell-depleted T cells, or PBMCs. The repertoires were released in a freely available public database intended as a resource for research on the immune response to SARS-CoV-2. The sample metadata nearly always contained a de-identified subject ID, COVID-19 status, age in years and sex. The samples were drawn from the first 160 participants of the ongoing ImmuneRACE study and from 1,254 subjects provided by 6 global collaborators. HLA class I and class II types, where available, came from metadata supplied by the sample provider rather than from assay-based typing.

The paper as a whole reports these results and caveats: The amount of clinical and demographic metadata varied by source and participant and was provided uncurated.

The collaborating institutions used their own protocols to collect whole blood in K2EDTA tubes. For TCRbeta analysis, collaborators shipped samples as frozen whole blood, isolated PBMCs, or DNA extracted from either of those sample types. As to this clone: Its cognate antigen has yet to be identified. Base qualities are not at hand, and no much larger clone is one base apart.

The immunoSEQ Assay, a bias-controlled multiplex PCR, was used to amplify TCRbeta CDR3 regions from genomic DNA. The study's own analysis went as follows. Nucleated cell counts per sample were estimated from amplification of reference gene primers within the assay. To quantify the absolute abundance of each unique TCRbeta CDR3 rearrangement, sequence reads were collapsed and filtered. For each sample, productive Simpson clonality was calculated by taking the square root of Simpson's diversity index across productive rearrangements. Drawn from immuneACCESS, this table holds only the in-frame rearrangements with V and J called that TCRdb kept. Clones are partly lost; checked studies trace under half to an unresolved V gene and leave the rest unexplained. The D gene and trimming were derived from the DNA, and the V and J assignments and clone size from that table. The sample yields 100,000 to 110,000 clones; around four fifths were counted once. Roughly 12% of the sample rests with the top ten.

Material: peripheral blood. This TCR was recovered from a man aged 50 to 60 with active or convalescent COVID-19.

The CDR3 amino acid sequence is: CASSRNLDREPEAFF. The bases are TGTGCCAGCAGTCGTAACCTGGACAGGGAACCTGAAGCTTTCTTT. The rearrangement joined TRBV6-2 or TRBV6-3 to TRBJ1-1; a stretch of 8 junction bases matches TRBD1. From cysteine to phenylalanine, the CDR3 is 15 amino acids long. Only the CDR3 DNA stays, 45 bases, in frame from base 1. V loses 5 bases at its end and J loses 6 bases; junction bases beyond the gene matches: 11. The germline V gene yields MNHEY for CDR1 and SVGEGT for CDR2.